This T cell receptor beta chain was sequenced in a study of blood T cell repertoires in COVID-19. The wider study: The United States, Italy and Spain were the sources of the acute and convalescent COVID-19 samples.

Authors' methods: Estimated nucleated cell counts came from reference gene primer amplification. Assay used: immunoSEQ multiplex PCR; TCRdb lists only in-frame clones, some missing. Clone size and the V and J calls come from that table; the DNA yielded D and trimming. The data hold tens of thousands of clones, with over 60% observed a single time. The CDR3 contains 17 residues. After removal of 4 bases from V and 2 bases from J, the junction contained 5 bases not matched to a gene. Germline CDR1 is SGHRS and CDR2 is YFSETQ. Sequencing was performed on peripheral blood. The J gene is TRBJ2-1, the V gene TRBV5-1; TRBD2 matches 14 bases. The clonotype originates from a woman aged 65 to 85 with acute or convalescent COVID-19. The CDR3 sequence: CASSLGLAGAPYNEQFF. The CDR3 DNA follows: TGCGCCAGCAGCCTGGGACTAGCGGGGGCCCCCTACAATGAGCAGTTCTTC.